Here is one T cell receptor (beta chain) with its context. Its antigen is not identified. This entry is derived from a study of somatic mutations in cytotoxic T cells in rheumatoid arthritis. Study-wide results and caveats: In rheumatoid arthritis patients, unlike healthy controls, CD8+ clonality rose with age. There was no knowledge of the antigen targets of the expanded CD8+ clones.

CDR3 length: 13 amino acids. V shed 3 bases and J shed 4 bases, with 12 bases lying between them. Germline V gene lookup returns CDR1 SQVTM and CDR2 ANQGSEA. The repertoire was sequenced with immunoSEQ multiplex PCR; TCRdb's copy has only in-frame clones and lacks some. The sample holds roughly 6,800 clones, approximately 55% seen once. The CD4+ and CD8+ fractions came from positive magnetic bead selection and were purity-checked by flow cytometry. This receptor was obtained from a woman aged 40 to 49 in good health. Sequenced sample: CD8+ T cells sorted from blood. The V and J genes are TRBV29-1 and TRBJ2-5; D unclear. CDR3 DNA: TGCAGCGTTGAGGTTAGGTCCGGAGAGACCCAGTACTTC. This translates into CSVEVRSGETQYF.